This T cell receptor beta chain derives from a study of T cell responses to AZD1222 COVID-19 vaccine. General study findings and limits: Seropositive status at baseline applied to only six AZD1222 recipients.

This CDR3 spans 12 amino acids. V was shortened by 7 bases and J by 8 bases, with 14 bases between the two germline ends. Clones were read by immunoSEQ multiplex PCR, and TCRdb kept only the in-frame ones, dropping some. The sample comprises 95,000 to 150,000 clones, 80% to 90% of which are singletons, and around 2.4% rests with the top ten. A remark on this clone: The antigen is unknown.

The V gene is TRBV12-3 or TRBV12-4, the J gene TRBJ1-2; a possible D gene is TRBD1 (6 bases). This specimen consisted of peripheral blood, obtained on day 0 of AZD1222 vaccination. The sequence derives from an adult in good health. The CDR3, as DNA: TGTGCCAGCACCACCCGGGGGGGCGGCTACACCTTC. It is translated as CASTTRGGGYTF.